Following are 25 T cell receptor beta chains from one sample sequenced in a study of blood T cell repertoires in COVID-19. This table comes from immunoSEQ multiplex PCR, and its TCRdb copy is limited to in-frame clones, with some not included. The sample comprises around 120,000 clones, 90% of which are singletons, and under 4.5% rests with the top ten. The specimen sequenced was peripheral blood. These receptors originate from an older woman with COVID-19, enrolled during active disease.

The gene calls are TRBV7-3 and TRBJ2-1; a weak D match, TRBD1 (6 bases). The germline CDR1 and CDR2 sequences are SGHTA and FQGTGA. V was clipped by 5 bases and J by 2 bases, with 13 bases between them. This CDR3 has 15 residues. CDR3 amino acids: CASSSTGSTYNEQFF. For the CDR3, the DNA is TGTGCCAGCAGCAGCACAGGGTCCACCTACAATGAGCAGTTCTTC. Drawing the rest from reference TRBV7-3 and TRBJ2-1, the complete variable domain is GAGVSQTPSNKVTEKGKYVELRCDPISGHTALYWYRQSLGQGPEFLIYFQGTGAADDSGLPNDRFFAVRPEGSVSTLKIQRTERGDSAVYLCASSSTGSTYNEQFFGPGTRLTVL.

This clone has more than one count but fewer than ten. CDR3 in amino acids: CASSAAGPYNEQFF. The DNA for the CDR3 is TGTGCCAGCAGCGCGGCGGGTCCCTACAATGAGCAGTTCTTC. The chain uses TRBV7-3 and TRBJ2-1, with a possible D match to TRBD2 (5 bases). With 5 bases removed from V and 2 bases from J, the gap between germline ends came to 10 bases. The length of the CDR3 is 14 residues. Germline-derived CDR1 and CDR2 are SGHTA and FQGTGA.

The chain couples TRBV27 to TRBJ1-1; TRBD1 matches at 8 bases. The CDR3 totals 13 residues. V shed 6 bases, J shed 4 bases, and the junction held 4 bases outside the gene matches. CDR1 MNHEY and CDR2 SMNVEV come from the germline V gene (reference sequence). The CDR3 is CASSGQGRTEAFF. DNA for the CDR3: TGTGCCAGCAGCGGACAGGGTCGCACTGAAGCTTTCTTT.

J is TRBJ1-2 and V is TRBV7-2, with 7 bases matching TRBD1. This CDR3 comprises 18 residues. The trim removed 6 bases at V and 5 bases at J, leaving 21 bases unmatched. The germline gives CDR1 SGHTA, CDR2 FQGNSA. CDR3 in amino acids: CASSLTTRTGTITYGYTF. In DNA, the CDR3 is TGTGCCAGCAGTTTAACCACGCGGACAGGCACTATTACTTATGGCTACACCTTC.

The rearrangement links TRBV4-3 to TRBJ2-1; 8 nucleotides align to TRBD2. The germline CDR1 and CDR2 sequences are LGHNA and YSLEER. This CDR3 region has 17 residues. V trimming: 4 bases; J trimming: 4 bases; junction bases outside the gene matches: 12. CDR3 sequence (DNA): TGCGCCAGCAGCCTAGGATTAGCGGGGAAGCTTTACAATGAGCAGTTCTTC. It encodes CASSLGLAGKLYNEQFF.

The chain links TRBV18 to TRBJ1-4; 7 nucleotides align to TRBD1. The CDR3 runs to 14 residues. CDR1 and CDR2 from the germline V gene are KGHSH and LQKENI. The V segment lost 3 bases and the J segment 3 bases; nucleotides outside the gene matches: 1. In DNA, the CDR3 is TGTGCCAGCTCACCGGGGACAGCTAATGAAAAACTGTTTTTT. It encodes CASSPGTANEKLFF.

The J gene is TRBJ2-2, the V gene TRBV7-6, with TRBD2 matching 7 bases. This CDR3 is 17 amino acids long. The V gene's germline CDR1 is SGHVS and CDR2 FNYEAQ. Germline trimming cut 4 bases from V and 2 bases from J; bases unmatched to any gene: 10. This CDR3 is CASSSPPRGVNTGELFF. CDR3 sequence (DNA): TGTGCCAGCAGCTCCCCCCCACGGGGGGTAAACACCGGGGAGCTGTTTTTT.

This sequence joins TRBV7-9 and TRBJ2-7; no clear D. From germline, CDR1 is SEHNR and CDR2 FQNEAQ (reference sequence). Trimming cost V 6 bases and J 2 bases, with 11 bases left between them. This CDR3 has 13 amino acids. CDR3 amino acids: CASSAVAAYEQYF. Here the CDR3 DNA reads TGTGCCAGCAGTGCCGTGGCAGCCTACGAGCAGTACTTC.

The chain carries TRBV7-9 and TRBJ1-1; no clear D gene. Trimming stripped 1 base from V and 4 bases from J, with 13 bases between. Germline loops: CDR1 SEHNR, CDR2 FQNEAQ (reference sequence). There are 15 residues in the CDR3. For the CDR3, the DNA is TGTGCCAGCAGCTTAGAATCCCAGGTTTCCACTGAAGCTTTCTTT. Translation: CASSLESQVSTEAFF.

This chain connects TRBV4-3 to TRBJ1-4; 8 nucleotides align to TRBD1. Germline CDR1 LGHNA, CDR2 YSLEER. There are 17 residues in the CDR3. Trimming at V came to 0 bases and at J to 4 bases, leaving 7 bases not matched to a gene. The CDR3 DNA reads TGCGCCAGCAGCCAAGATGGCCGACAGGGGATTAATGAAAAACTGTTTTTT. It codes for CASSQDGRQGINEKLFF.

The rearrangement links TRBV25-1 to TRBJ1-1, with D maybe TRBD1 (5 bases). The germline V gene encodes CDR1 MGHDK and CDR2 SYGVNS. Trimming stripped 7 bases from V and 8 bases from J, with 14 bases between. The CDR3 sequence is 12 residues long. In DNA form, the CDR3 reads TGTGCCAGCACCGAGCAGGGAAGCGAAGCTTTCTTT. Translating it yields CASTEQGSEAFF.

The chain uses TRBV5-1 and TRBJ2-2; D possibly corresponds to TRBD2 (6 bases). The CDR3 spans 14 residues. With 4 bases removed from V and 3 bases from J, the gap between germline ends came to 10 bases. The germline gives CDR1 SGHRS, CDR2 YFSETQ. The CDR3 here is CASSPSGDTGELFF. In DNA form, the CDR3 reads TGCGCCAGCAGCCCCTCGGGGGACACCGGGGAGCTGTTTTTT. The entire variable domain, with the rest obtained from reference TRBV5-1 and TRBJ2-2, is as follows: KAGVTQTPRYLIKTRGQQVTLSCSPISGHRSVSWYQQTPGQGLQFLFEYFSETQRNKGNFPGRFSGRQFSNSRSEMNVSTLELGDSALYLCASSPSGDTGELFFGEGSRLTVL.

The chain has TRBV6-5 and TRBJ2-7; TRBD2 agrees at 9 bases. The trim removed 0 bases at V and 3 bases at J, leaving 6 bases unmatched. The germline CDR1 and CDR2 sequences are MNHEY and SVGAGI. CDR3 size: 16 residues. The CDR3 DNA follows: TGTGCCAGCAGTTACTCGTTGGCGGGGGGGTACTACGAGCAGTACTTC. Its translation: CASSYSLAGGYYEQYF.

V is TRBV11-2 and J is TRBJ1-2; maybe TRBD1 (6 bases). V gave up 0 bases and J gave up 7 bases, with 9 bases separating them. This CDR3 spans 13 amino acids. Looked up from germline, CDR1 is SGHAT and CDR2 is FQNNGV. In DNA, the CDR3 is TGTGCCAGCAGCTTAGAGGGGGCTGGTGGCTACACCTTC. Translating gives CASSLEGAGGYTF.

The V and J genes are TRBV7-8 and TRBJ1-3; D is ambiguous. V gave up 5 bases and J gave up 9 bases, with 8 bases separating them. The CDR3 totals 11 residues. Germline CDR1 reads SGHVS; CDR2 reads FQNEAQ. CDR3 DNA sequence: TGTGCCAGCAGCCTGAGGAGCACCATATATTTT. Residues: CASSLRSTIYF.

This sequence joins TRBV6-1 and TRBJ2-7; 7 bases are shared with TRBD1. The V and J ends lost 3 bases and 0 bases, in that order; junction bases with no gene match: 11. The V gene's germline CDR1 is MNHNS and CDR2 SASEGT. The CDR3 runs to 17 residues. The CDR3 spells CASSDLRQGLSSYEQYF. DNA of the CDR3: TGTGCCAGCAGTGACTTGCGACAGGGCTTGAGCTCCTACGAGCAGTACTTC.

The chain employs TRBV5-6 and TRBJ2-1, with 7 positions matching TRBD1. Germline CDR1 is SGHDT and CDR2 is YYEEEE. The CDR3 is 12 residues long. The J segment lost 10 bases and the V segment lost 5 bases, leaving 6 bases of the junction unmatched. Here the CDR3 reads CASRGPGQEQFF. The CDR3, as DNA: TGTGCCAGCAGGGGGCCGGGACAGGAGCAGTTCTTC. Full variable domain (rest looked up from reference TRBV5-6 and TRBJ2-1): DAGVTQSPTHLIKTRGQQVTLRCSPKSGHDTVSWYQQALGQGPQFIFQYYEEEERQRGNFPDRFSGHQFPNYSSELNVNALLLGDSALYLCASRGPGQEQFFGPGTRLTVL.

DNA of the CDR3: TGCGCCAGCAGCCAACAAAGGCGGAGCTATGGCTACACCTTC. Amino acids: CASSQQRRSYGYTF. The chain joins TRBV4-3 to TRBJ1-2; D remains ambiguous. Germline-derived CDR1 and CDR2 are LGHNA and YSLEER. The V end was cut by 2 bases, the J end by 4 bases, with 11 bases between. The length of the CDR3 is 14 residues.

The V call is TRBV4-3, the J call TRBJ2-1; 11 bases align to TRBD2. Germline lookup yields CDR1 LGHNA and CDR2 YSLEER. The CDR3 sequence is 15 residues long. After removal of 4 bases from V and 7 bases from J, the junction contained 6 bases not matched to a gene. This CDR3 reads CASSLDSGGANEQFF. DNA of the CDR3: TGCGCCAGCAGCCTTGATAGCGGGGGGGCAAATGAGCAGTTCTTC.

This CDR3 is CATSTSELDTEAFF. CDR3 sequence (DNA): TGTGCCACCAGCACCTCGGAGTTGGACACTGAAGCTTTCTTT. The chain links TRBV15 to TRBJ1-1; D is uncertain. The germline V gene has CDR1 LNHNV and CDR2 YYDKDF (reference sequence). This CDR3 has 14 residues. Trimming cost V 4 bases and J 3 bases, with 12 bases left between them. Using reference TRBV15 and TRBJ1-1 for the parts outside the CDR3, the full variable domain is DAMVIQNPRYQVTQFGKPVTLSCSQTLNHNVMYWYQQKSSQAPKLLFHYYDKDFNNEADTPDNFQSRRPNTSFCFLDIRSPGLGDTAMYLCATSTSELDTEAFFGQGTRLTVV.

V is TRBV7-2 and J is TRBJ1-2, with 7 bases identical to TRBD1. V lost 0 bases and J lost 6; bases outside the gene matches: 4. Germline lookup yields CDR1 SGHTA and CDR2 FQGNSA. The CDR3 totals 14 residues. The CDR3 DNA reads TGTGCCAGCAGCTTAGCTGCCCAGGGGGATGGCTACACCTTC. This codes for CASSLAAQGDGYTF.

There are many counts of this clone. The gene calls are TRBV14 and TRBJ1-3, with D possibly matching TRBD1 (5 bases). Looked up from germline, CDR1 is SGHDN and CDR2 is FVKESK. The CDR3 is 14 residues long. Trimming stripped 4 bases from V and 2 bases from J, with 9 bases between. CDR3: CASSPLGPGNTIYF. CDR3 coding DNA: TGTGCCAGCAGCCCTCTGGGGCCTGGAAACACCATATATTTT.

The gene calls are TRBV5-1 and TRBJ2-7; D possibly corresponds to TRBD1 (6 bases). This CDR3 has 15 amino acids. Trimming took 5 bases from V and 1 from J, leaving 16 bases between them. Germline values: CDR1 SGHRS, CDR2 YFSETQ. The CDR3 bases are TGCGCCAGCAGGGGAACCGGGACATCGTCCTACGAGCAGTACTTC. Translating it yields CASRGTGTSSYEQYF.

J is TRBJ2-2 and V is TRBV11-2; tentative D call: TRBD1 (6 bases). V lost 4 bases and J 10 bases, leaving 10 bases between the germline ends. CDR1 and CDR2 from the germline V gene are SGHAT and FQNNGV. The CDR3 contains 12 residues. CDR3 in amino acids: CASSSPGEELFF. In DNA form, the CDR3 reads TGTGCCAGCAGCTCCCCAGGGGAGGAGCTGTTTTTT.

The chain links TRBV10-1 to TRBJ2-3; 11 bases are a match to TRBD2. This CDR3 spans 18 amino acids. V dropped 3 bases and J dropped 2; count of bases not matched to a gene: 10. Germline V CDR1 and CDR2: WNHNN, SYGVQD (reference sequence). The CDR3 DNA sequence: TGCGCCAGCAGTGACCTAGCGGGGGGCCCAAGCCTCACAGATACGCAGTATTTT. Translated, it gives CASSDLAGGPSLTDTQYF.